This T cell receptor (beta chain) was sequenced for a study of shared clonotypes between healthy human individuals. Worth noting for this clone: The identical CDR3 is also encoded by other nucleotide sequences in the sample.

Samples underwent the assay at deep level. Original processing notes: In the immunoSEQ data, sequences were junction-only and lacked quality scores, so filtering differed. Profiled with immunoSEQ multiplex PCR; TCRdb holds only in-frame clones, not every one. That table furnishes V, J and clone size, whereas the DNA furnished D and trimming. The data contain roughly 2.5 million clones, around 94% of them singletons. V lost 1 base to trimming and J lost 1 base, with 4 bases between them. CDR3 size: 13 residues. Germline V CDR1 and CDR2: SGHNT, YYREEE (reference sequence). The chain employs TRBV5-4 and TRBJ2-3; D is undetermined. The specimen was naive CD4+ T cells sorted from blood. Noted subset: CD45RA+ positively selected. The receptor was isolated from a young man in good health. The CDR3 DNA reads TGTGCCAGCAGCTTGAGAGGCACAGATACGCAGTATTTT. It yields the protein CASSLRGTDTQYF. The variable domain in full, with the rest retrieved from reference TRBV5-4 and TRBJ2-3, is ETGVTQSPTHLIKTRGQQVTLRCSSQSGHNTVSWYQQALGQGPQFIFQYYREEENGRGNFPPRFSGLQFPNYSSELNVNALELDDSALYLCASSLRGTDTQYFGPGTRLTVL.